This T cell receptor (beta chain) was sequenced for a study of T-cell reconstitution after alpha-beta-depleted transplantation in children. V shed 2 bases, J shed 2 bases, and the junction held 18 bases outside the gene matches. The CDR3 consists of 19 residues. The V gene's germline CDR1 is LGHNT and CDR2 FRNRAP. Study results and caveats: Surviving recipient T cells and thymic progenitors underlay high day-60 TCRbeta diversity in some patients. Expanded clones from the graft, numbering several hundred, reportedly supplied alpha-beta T cells about two months after transplant. T-cell counts and diversity at one year following transplant were attributed mainly to newly produced T cells.

The authors prepared the TCRbeta library with unique molecular identifiers. TCRdb processed the PCR reads anew with MiXCR; each CDR3 protein has one entry. The data hold 300,000 to 350,000 distinct CDR3 sequences, with about a quarter observed a single time. Only a few counts were recorded for this clonotype. Antigen specificity is unknown. The specimen comprised PBMCs, mostly from graft donor cells, sampled 180 days after TCRalphabeta/CD19-depleted stem cell transplant. The TCR comes from a male patient younger than 18 who had a stem cell transplant for acute lymphoblastic leukemia, so the T cells may come from the graft donor. The chain couples TRBV12-5 to TRBJ2-7, with TRBD2 identical over 7 bases. CDR3 sequence: CASGLPPVRGRELTYEQYF. DNA of the CDR3: TGTGCTAGTGGTTTGCCCCCAGTGCGCGGGAGAGAACTAACCTACGAGCAGTACTTC.